These T cell receptor beta chains were read from a single sample in a study of blood T cell repertoires in COVID-19. Produced via immunoSEQ multiplex PCR; TCRdb's table is partial and in-frame only. Of about 240,000 clones detected, approximately 86% appear once; the ten largest clones hold 6% to 9%. The sequencing sample was made of peripheral blood. All receptors come from a woman between 65 and 79 years old with active or convalescent COVID-19. Each CDR3 is given with its conserved first and last residue. Each record gives: CDR3 DNA, CDR3 protein, J gene, D gene, V gene, clone size. D genes are given only for firm matches. The size field is filled for only some rows; it gives once, few, many or a size class.

DNA: TGTGCCAGCAGCCGAACGACAGGGAGGGAGCTGTTTTTT; CDR3: CASSRTTGRELFF; J: TRBJ2-2; D: TRBD1; V: TRBV5-6; size: -
DNA: TGTGCCAGTAGTATAGGAGGGAGACCGGTTTATCAGCCCCAGCATTTT; CDR3: CASSIGGRPVYQPQHF; J: TRBJ1-5; D: -; V: TRBV19; size: -
DNA: TGTGCCAGCAGCGCCGGGGTTTCCTATGGCTACACCTTC; CDR3: CASSAGVSYGYTF; J: TRBJ1-2; D: -; V: TRBV7-2; size: -
DNA: TGTGCCAGCAGCTCCTACCGATTAGCGGGGGGGCAGGCAGATACGCAGTATTTT; CDR3: CASSSYRLAGGQADTQYF; J: TRBJ2-3; D: TRBD2; V: TRBV5-4; size: -
DNA: TGTGCCATCAGTGACGGGGACACCGGGGAGCTGTTTTTT; CDR3: CAISDGDTGELFF; J: TRBJ2-2; D: -; V: TRBV10-3; size: -
DNA: TGTGCTAGTGGTCTTCAGGGTAATGGGAACACTGAAGCTTTCTTT; CDR3: CASGLQGNGNTEAFF; J: TRBJ1-1; D: -; V: TRBV12-5; size: -
DNA: TGTGCCAGTAGTATTAGTCCACACAGCCAAGAGACCCAGTACTTC; CDR3: CASSISPHSQETQYF; J: TRBJ2-5; D: -; V: TRBV19; size: -
DNA: TGTGCTAGTGGCCGGGGACAGCCTAACACTGAAGCTTTCTTT; CDR3: CASGRGQPNTEAFF; J: TRBJ1-1; D: TRBD1; V: TRBV12-5; size: -
DNA: TGTGCCAGCAGCGTAGCCCCCCGGACTGAAGCTTTCTTT; CDR3: CASSVAPRTEAFF; J: TRBJ1-1; D: -; V: TRBV9; size: -
DNA: TGTGCCAGCAGCTTAGGGGTATCAGGGGGACAAGAGACCCAGTACTTC; CDR3: CASSLGVSGGQETQYF; J: TRBJ2-5; D: TRBD1; V: TRBV7-2; size: -
DNA: TGCGCCAGCAGCTTCTGGACAGGCGGGACTGAAGCTTTCTTT; CDR3: CASSFWTGGTEAFF; J: TRBJ1-1; D: TRBD1; V: TRBV5-1; size: -
DNA: TGTGCCAGCAGTTACCTTGGGCCCGTCGGGAACACTGAAGCTTTCTTT; CDR3: CASSYLGPVGNTEAFF; J: TRBJ1-1; D: -; V: TRBV6-5; size: -
DNA: TGTGCCAGCAGCTTGGGAGGGCGGGGGGATACGGACGAGCAGTACTTC; CDR3: CASSLGGRGDTDEQYF; J: TRBJ2-7; D: TRBD2; V: TRBV7-2; size: -
DNA: TGTGCCAGCAGCCCGGGACAGGGAGGTCAGCCCCAGCATTTT; CDR3: CASSPGQGGQPQHF; J: TRBJ1-5; D: TRBD1; V: TRBV9; size: -
DNA: TGTGCCAGCAGCTTTTCAGAGAACACTGAAGCTTTCTTT; CDR3: CASSFSENTEAFF; J: TRBJ1-1; D: -; V: TRBV11-2; size: -
DNA: TGTGCCACGGGGCCGGGACTGGGTTCCTACGAGCAGTACTTC; CDR3: CATGPGLGSYEQYF; J: TRBJ2-7; D: -; V: TRBV2; size: -
DNA: TGCAGCGTGAAACAGGGAAATAGCAATCAGCCCCAGCATTTT; CDR3: CSVKQGNSNQPQHF; J: TRBJ1-5; D: -; V: TRBV29-1; size: -
DNA: TGTGCCAGCAGCTTGCGGGGGGGCACAGATACGCAGTATTTT; CDR3: CASSLRGGTDTQYF; J: TRBJ2-3; D: TRBD2; V: TRBV5-6; size: once
DNA: TGTGCCAGCAGCCCCCCTCGGTTCGAGCAGTACTTC; CDR3: CASSPPRFEQYF; J: TRBJ2-7; D: -; V: TRBV7-9; size: -
DNA: TGTGCCAGCAGCTTACAGGGCTCCACTATGGGCTACACCTTC; CDR3: CASSLQGSTMGYTF; J: TRBJ1-2; D: -; V: TRBV7-2; size: -
DNA: TGTGCCAGCAGCCCTTTAAACGCAGGCACAGATACGCAGTATTTT; CDR3: CASSPLNAGTDTQYF; J: TRBJ2-3; D: -; V: TRBV5-4; size: -
DNA: TGTGCCAGCAGCGAGGTATCCATTAATTCACCCCTCCACTTT; CDR3: CASSEVSINSPLHF; J: TRBJ1-6; D: -; V: TRBV6-5; size: -
DNA: TGTGCCAGCAGTTACCGGCTATCTTTAAGGGGACTCTACAATGAGCAGTTCTTC; CDR3: CASSYRLSLRGLYNEQFF; J: TRBJ2-1; D: -; V: TRBV6-2/TRBV6-3; size: -
DNA: TGCAGCGTTGATATTATGAACACTGAAGCTTTCTTT; CDR3: CSVDIMNTEAFF; J: TRBJ1-1; D: -; V: TRBV29-1; size: few
DNA: TGTGCCAGCAGCTTAGTGCAGGGGGCCAAAAACATTCAGTACTTC; CDR3: CASSLVQGAKNIQYF; J: TRBJ2-4; D: -; V: TRBV7-2; size: once
DNA: TGTGCCAGCAGTTCTTATCGGCAGGGGCGAGGCAATCAGCCCCAGCATTTT; CDR3: CASSSYRQGRGNQPQHF; J: TRBJ1-5; D: -; V: TRBV6-2/TRBV6-3; size: -
DNA: TGCGCCAGCAGTGAATCCAGGGCATATGGCTACACCTTC; CDR3: CASSESRAYGYTF; J: TRBJ1-2; D: -; V: TRBV10-1; size: -
DNA: TGTGCCAGCAGCTCGTCTAGGAACTCCTACAATGAGCAGTTCTTC; CDR3: CASSSSRNSYNEQFF; J: TRBJ2-1; D: -; V: TRBV27; size: -
DNA: TGTGCCAGCAGTACCTACGGGGAGCTGTTTTTT; CDR3: CASSTYGELFF; J: TRBJ2-2; D: -; V: TRBV27; size: -
DNA: TGTGCCAGCAGCTGGGACGGGGGTCAGCCCCAGCATTTT; CDR3: CASSWDGGQPQHF; J: TRBJ1-5; D: -; V: TRBV7-9; size: -
DNA: TGTGCCAGCAATCTAGCGGGTAGCACAGATACGCAGTATTTT; CDR3: CASNLAGSTDTQYF; J: TRBJ2-3; D: TRBD2; V: TRBV11-2; size: -
DNA: TGTGCCAGCAGCCTTCGGACAGGGATGTACGGCTACACCTTC; CDR3: CASSLRTGMYGYTF; J: TRBJ1-2; D: TRBD1; V: TRBV7-6; size: -
DNA: TGTGCCAGCACCCCCGGGACAGGGAATATGAATGAGCAGTTCTTC; CDR3: CASTPGTGNMNEQFF; J: TRBJ2-1; D: TRBD1; V: TRBV27; size: -
DNA: TGCGCCAGCAGCTGGGGACAGGGGGCTCGCGGCTACACCTTC; CDR3: CASSWGQGARGYTF; J: TRBJ1-2; D: TRBD1; V: TRBV5-1; size: -
DNA: TGCGCCAGCAGCCAAGATCCGGGGATTTCTGAGCAGTTCTTC; CDR3: CASSQDPGISEQFF; J: TRBJ2-1; D: -; V: TRBV4-3; size: -
DNA: TGTGCCACCAGTGATTACAGGGGGCAGGGCACCGGGGAGCTGTTTTTT; CDR3: CATSDYRGQGTGELFF; J: TRBJ2-2; D: TRBD1; V: TRBV24-1; size: -
DNA: TGTGCCATCAGTGATATCCGGGGTACGGGCGAGCAGTACTTC; CDR3: CAISDIRGTGEQYF; J: TRBJ2-7; D: -; V: TRBV10-3; size: few
DNA: TGTGCCAGCAGCGTGGGTACAGGGATGTCCTACGAGCAGTACTTC; CDR3: CASSVGTGMSYEQYF; J: TRBJ2-7; D: -; V: TRBV9; size: -
DNA: TGCGCCAGCAGCCCCGGGGGTAGCGGGGGATTCAGCTACAATGAGCAGTTCTTC; CDR3: CASSPGGSGGFSYNEQFF; J: TRBJ2-1; D: TRBD2; V: TRBV5-1; size: -
DNA: TGTGCCAGCAGCCAAGGCGGCCCGGGACAGGGGGCCCTTTTTCCCTTGAGGGAGCAGTACTTC; CDR3: CASSQGGPGQGALFPLREQYF; J: TRBJ2-7; D: TRBD1; V: TRBV3-1/TRBV3-2; size: -
DNA: TGTGCCAGCAGCGTACTGAGCTCCTACAATGAGCAGTTCTTC; CDR3: CASSVLSSYNEQFF; J: TRBJ2-1; D: -; V: TRBV9; size: -